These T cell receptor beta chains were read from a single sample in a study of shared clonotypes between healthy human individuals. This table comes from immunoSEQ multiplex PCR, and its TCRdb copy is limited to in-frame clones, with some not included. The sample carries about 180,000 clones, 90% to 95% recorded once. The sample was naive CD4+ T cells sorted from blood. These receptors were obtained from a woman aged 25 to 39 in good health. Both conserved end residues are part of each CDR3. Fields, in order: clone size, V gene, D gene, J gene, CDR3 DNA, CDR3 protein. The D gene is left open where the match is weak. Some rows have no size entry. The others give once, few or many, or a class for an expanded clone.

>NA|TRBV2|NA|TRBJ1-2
TGTGCCAGCAGTGTTGGGGGATTGCTGGGCTATGGCTACACCTTC
CASSVGGLLGYGYTF
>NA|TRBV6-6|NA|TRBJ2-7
TGTGCCAGCAGTTCCGGGACTGACATATCCTACGAGCAGTACTTC
CASSSGTDISYEQYF
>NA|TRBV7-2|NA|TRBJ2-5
TGTGCCAGCAGCCCCCCTGGTCAAGAGACCCAGTACTTC
CASSPPGQETQYF
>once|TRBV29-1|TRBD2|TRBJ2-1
TGCAGCGTTGGCGGGAGCTCCTACAATGAGCAGTTCTTC
CSVGGSSYNEQFF
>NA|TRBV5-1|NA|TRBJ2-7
TGCGCCAGCAGCTTATTTGGGGGCGGCCAAACAACTACGAGGCAGTACTTC
CASSLFGGGQTTTRQYF
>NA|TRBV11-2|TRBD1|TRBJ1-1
TGTGCCAGCCGCGGACAGGGGGCGGGGAGCACTGAAGCTTTCTTT
CASRGQGAGSTEAFF
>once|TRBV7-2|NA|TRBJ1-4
TGTGCCAGCAGCATGGGACCCGAAAAACTGTTTTTT
CASSMGPEKLFF
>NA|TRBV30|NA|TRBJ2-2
TGTGCCTGGAGTGGACAGTTGACGACCGGGGAGCTGTTTTTT
CAWSGQLTTGELFF
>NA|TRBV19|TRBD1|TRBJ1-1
TGTGCCAGCAAACTCGGACAGGCGATGAACACTGAAGCTTTCTTT
CASKLGQAMNTEAFF
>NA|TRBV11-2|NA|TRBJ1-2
TGTGCCAGCAGCTTAGGATTCGGGCGGGGAAAGCACTATGGCTACACCTTC
CASSLGFGRGKHYGYTF
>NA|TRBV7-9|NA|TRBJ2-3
TGTGCCAGCAGCAGCCCGGGATGGGAGCGGGTTAGCACAGATACGCAGTATTTT
CASSSPGWERVSTDTQYF
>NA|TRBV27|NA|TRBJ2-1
TGTGCCAGCAGTCCCCTCTCTCTGGGCAGGGGAGGATTGTTGGGCAATGAGCAGTTCTTC
CASSPLSLGRGGLLGNEQFF
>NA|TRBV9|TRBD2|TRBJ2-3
TGTGCCAGCAGTCGATCCGGGACTACATCCACAGATACGCAGTATTTT
CASSRSGTTSTDTQYF
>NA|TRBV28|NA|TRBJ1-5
TGTGCCAGCAGTTTTTTCGGCAGGGGCCAGCCCCAGCATTTT
CASSFFGRGQPQHF
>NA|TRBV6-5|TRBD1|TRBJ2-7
TGTGCCAGCAGCCCCCGTGGGACAGGGACCTACGAGCAGTACTTC
CASSPRGTGTYEQYF
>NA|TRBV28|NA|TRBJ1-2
TGTGCCAGCAGTTCGCACACCGACTACGATTATGGCTACACCTTC
CASSSHTDYDYGYTF
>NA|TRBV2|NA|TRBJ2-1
TGTGCCAGCAGTGTCCGGGCCACTTACGATGAGCAGTTCTTC
CASSVRATYDEQFF
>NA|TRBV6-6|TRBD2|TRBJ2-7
TGTGCCAGCAGGGGGACTAGCGACCACGAGCAGTACTTC
CASRGTSDHEQYF
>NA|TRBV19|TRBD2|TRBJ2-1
TGTGCCAGTAGCCCCGGGACTAGCGATGAGCAGTTCTTC
CASSPGTSDEQFF